The source of this TCR beta chain is a study of regulatory T cells in long-lasting Graves disease. This clonotype was observed at least ten times. Its cognate antigen is unknown. V was cut by 2 bases and J by 2 bases, with 15 bases left in between. CDR3 length: 16 residues. From germline, CDR1 is MGHDK and CDR2 SYGVNS. Study conclusions and caveats: Accuracy might have suffered from few samples.

CDR3 regions were amplified by Arm-PCR using iRepertoire HTBI primers to build TCR beta libraries. Each CDR3 protein gets one entry after TCRdb re-called the multiplex PCR reads with MiXCR. Of 400,000 to 450,000 distinct CDR3 sequences listed, about 16% are singletons. Described time point: newly diagnosed GD, antithyroid drugs for less than 3 months. Preparation of the TCR library used RNA extracted from PBMCs. These records were also assigned to another study, of T cells in Graves' hyperthyroidism and ophthalmopathy. That study reports: Using the HTBI primer set, a first-round RT-PCR was run on the TCR CDR3.

The rearrangement links TRBV25-1 to TRBJ2-5; D may be TRBD1 or TRBD2 (6 bases each). The sequences come from peripheral blood mononuclear cells (PBMCs), collected at new diagnosis, from a patient treated with antithyroid drugs. The sequence came from a woman in her twenties or thirties with Graves disease. The CDR3 loop is CASSELLGGPQETQYF. The CDR3 DNA is TGTGCCAGCAGTGAACTTCTCGGGGGCCCTCAAGAGACCCAGTACTTC.